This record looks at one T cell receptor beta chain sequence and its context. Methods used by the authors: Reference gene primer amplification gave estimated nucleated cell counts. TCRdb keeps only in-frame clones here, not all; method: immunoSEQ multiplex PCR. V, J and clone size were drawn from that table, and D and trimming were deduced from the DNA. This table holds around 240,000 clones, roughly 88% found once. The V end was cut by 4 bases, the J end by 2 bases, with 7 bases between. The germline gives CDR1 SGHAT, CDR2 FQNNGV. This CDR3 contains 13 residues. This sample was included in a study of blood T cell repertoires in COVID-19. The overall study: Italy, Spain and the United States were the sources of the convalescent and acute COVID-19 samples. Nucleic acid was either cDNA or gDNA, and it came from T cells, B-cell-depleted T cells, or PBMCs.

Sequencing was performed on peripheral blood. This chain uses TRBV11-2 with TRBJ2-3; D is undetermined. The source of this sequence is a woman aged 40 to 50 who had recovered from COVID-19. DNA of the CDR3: TGTGCCAGCAGCTCGTATTACACAGATACGCAGTATTTT. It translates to CASSSYYTDTQYF.